This T cell receptor (beta chain) stems from a study of blood T cell repertoires in COVID-19. Germline V CDR1 and CDR2: SGHNT, YYREEE (reference sequence). Between the trimmed V and J ends, which lost 0 bases and 4 bases, there was a span of 8 bases. This CDR3 contains 13 residues. Individuals drawn from about two dozen US areas were roughly 18 to 95 years old. Assay: immunoSEQ multiplex PCR; the TCRdb copy retains only in-frame clones and omits some. The table records fewer than 350,000 clones, 65% to 90% of them present only once. Sequencing was done on a sample of PBMCs or T cells enriched from blood (not recorded which). This receptor was identified in a woman aged 40-49 years with acute COVID-19. This rearrangement joins TRBV5-4 to TRBJ2-7; D is ambiguous. The CDR3 region is CASSLATEYEQYF. The DNA for the CDR3 is TGTGCCAGCAGCTTGGCGACTGAATACGAGCAGTACTTC.